The 7 T cell receptor beta chains in this list originate from one sample, sequenced in a study of cytomegalovirus exposure and HLA in healthy donors. The primer mix had 60 Vbeta and 13 Jbeta primers. The table came from immunoSEQ multiplex PCR; TCRdb's copy has only in-frame clones and leaves some out. Of approximately 100,000 clones in the sample, roughly 80% were seen once. Specimen: PBMCs. These receptors came from a man aged 50 or older in good health and CMV-seropositive.

The chain recombines TRBV5-1 with TRBJ2-5; 9 nucleotides match TRBD1. This CDR3 comprises 15 residues. Losses at the gene ends were 4 bases for V and 4 bases for J; bases not matched to a gene: 8. Germline V CDR1 and CDR2: SGHRS, YFSETQ. CDR3 nucleotides: TGCGCCAGCAGCCGGGAAGGGACAGGGATAGAGACCCAGTACTTC. Translated, it gives CASSREGTGIETQYF.

The rearrangement joins TRBV28 to TRBJ1-4, with D maybe TRBD1 (5 bases). The CDR3 length is 15 residues. Germline assignment: CDR1 MDHEN and CDR2 SYDVKM. The V end lost 2 bases, the J end lost 3 bases, and 10 bases lay between the germline ends. CDR3 sequence reads: CASSLVRTPNEKLFF. Written as DNA, the CDR3 is TGTGCCAGCAGTTTAGTTCGGACACCTAATGAAAAACTGTTTTTT.

The chain combines TRBV6-1 with TRBJ1-1, with a possible D match to TRBD1 (6 bases). The V end was cut by 8 bases, the J end by 9 bases, with 13 bases between. The CDR3 runs to 11 residues. Germline CDR1 is MNHNS and CDR2 is SASEGT. DNA of the CDR3: TGTGCCAGCGCAGACGGGACACAAGCTTTCTTT. Amino acids: CASADGTQAFF.

This chain connects TRBV19 to TRBJ2-1; 15 bases fit TRBD2. This CDR3 region has 17 residues. J was trimmed by 1 base and V by 7 bases; bases with no gene match: 5. Germline lookup yields CDR1 LNHDA and CDR2 SQIVND (reference sequence). The CDR3 coding sequence is TGTGCCAGTACCCCGGGACTAGCGGGAGGATCCTACAATGAGCAGTTCTTC. This encodes CASTPGLAGGSYNEQFF.

The genes are TRBV7-2 and TRBJ2-5, with a weak D call TRBD2 (5 bases). TRBJ2-7 matches the DNA end more closely, so the J call is doubtful. The CDR3 totals 14 residues. CDR1 is SGHTA, CDR2 FQGNSA, per germline. The CDR3 spells CASSLGLSDYEQYF. CDR3 coding DNA: TGTGCCAGCAGCTTAGGACTTAGCGACTACGAGCAGTACTTC.

The V gene is TRBV29-1, the J gene TRBJ2-1; TRBD2 agrees at 11 bases. The CDR3 runs 16 residues. Germline CDR1 and CDR2: SQVTM and ANQGSEA. V lost 3 bases, J lost 6 bases, and 10 bases stayed unmatched. The CDR3 nucleotides are TGCAGCGTTGACCCACTAGCGGGAGTAGGTCGCAATGAGCAGTTCTTC. Its translation is CSVDPLAGVGRNEQFF.

The chain has TRBV5-1 and TRBJ2-3, with 7 bases that match TRBD1. The CDR3 runs to 14 residues. V was clipped by 4 bases and J by 0 bases; unmatched bases: 2. The germline CDR1 and CDR2 sequences are SGHRS and YFSETQ. The CDR3 sequence: CASSQGQSTDTQYF. For the CDR3, the DNA is TGCGCCAGCAGCCAGGGACAGAGCACAGATACGCAGTATTTT.